The 25 T cell receptor beta chains presented below share a single source sample, sequenced in a study of CD8+CD57+ T cells in acquired aplastic anemia. CDR3 and TCR beta VDJ profiling relied on a genomic DNA template. TCRdb re-derived calls from the reads in MiXCR, one entry per CDR3 protein. This table holds about 160,000 distinct CDR3 sequences, roughly 45% found once. The sample comprised sorted CD4+, CD8+, or CD8+CD57+ T cells (not recorded which) from PBMCs. The receptors here all came from a human donor in good health.

The rearrangement joins TRBV20-1 to TRBJ2-3; D uncertain. Germline assignment: CDR1 DFQATT and CDR2 SNEGSKA (reference sequence). This CDR3 has 14 residues. The V end lost 6 bases, the J end lost 1 base, and 14 bases lay between the germline ends. CDR3 DNA: TGCAGTGCGAGGAAAGCAACAGGCACAGATACGCAGTATTTT. Its translation is CSARKATGTDTQYF.

The V gene is TRBV10-2, the J gene TRBJ2-7; TRBD1 might be the D (5 bases). V lost 10 bases, J lost 2 bases, and 12 bases lay in between. The germline CDR1 and CDR2 sequences are WSHSY and SAAADI. The CDR3 consists of 12 residues. The CDR3 loop is CATHDSTYEQYF. The CDR3 DNA reads as TGCGCCACCCATGACAGCACCTACGAGCAGTACTTC.

J is TRBJ2-7 and V is TRBV13; D not resolved. Germline CDR1 is PRHDT and CDR2 is FYEKMQ (reference sequence). V was clipped by 3 bases and J by 6 bases, with 18 bases between them. There are 15 residues in the CDR3. The CDR3 nucleotides are TGTGCCAGCAGCTTTGGCCTAACCACGCATCCCGAGCAGTACTTC. Its protein product is CASSFGLTTHPEQYF.

This sequence joins TRBV28 and TRBJ2-1, with TRBD1 identical over 7 bases. V shed 4 bases and J 10 bases; nucleotides not matched to a gene: 7. This CDR3 spans 13 amino acids. Germline V lookup: CDR1 MDHEN, CDR2 SYDVKM. CDR3 nucleotide sequence: TGTGCCAGCAGTTCACGGGACAGCCCAGAGCAGTTCTTC. This encodes CASSSRDSPEQFF.

The sample holds many counts of this clonotype. The chain recombines TRBV19 with TRBJ2-7; 9 bases align to TRBD1. CDR3 size: 15 residues. CDR1 LNHDA and CDR2 SQIVND come from the germline V gene (reference sequence). Germline trimming cut 1 base from V and 3 bases from J; bases unmatched to any gene: 4. DNA for the CDR3: TGTGCCAGTAGTATAGTTGAGGGACAGGGCTACGAGCAGTACTTC. As protein: CASSIVEGQGYEQYF.

This clonotype has a count of ten or more. The chain links TRBV12-3 or TRBV12-4 to TRBJ1-4; 7 bases match TRBD1. The junction had 8 bases not matched to a gene; V was cut back by 5 bases and J by 5 bases. The CDR3 totals 15 residues. CDR3 DNA sequence: TGTGCCAGCAGTAGGGACAGCATCCCAAATGAAAAACTGTTTTTT. Protein sequence: CASSRDSIPNEKLFF.

Concerning this clonotype itself: A much larger clone lies a single base off, so this may be a read error. The chain employs TRBV11-3 and TRBJ1-1; D not certain. V lost 8 bases and J lost 4, with 14 bases in between. CDR1 is SGHNT, CDR2 YENEEA, per germline. CDR3 length: 13 residues. CDR3 DNA: TGTGCCAGCGGCGTTGGGGAGCGCACTGAAGCTTTCTTT. This encodes CASGVGERTEAFF. Filled out from reference TRBV11-3 and TRBJ1-1, the complete variable domain reads EAGVVQSPRYKIIEKKQPVAFWCNPISGHNTLYWYLQNLGQGPELLIRYENEEAVDDSQLPKDRFSAERLKGVDSTLKIQPAELGDSAVYLCASGVGERTEAFFGQGTRLTVV.

The chain joins TRBV4-1 to TRBJ2-1; D unresolved. V lost 6 bases, J lost 12 bases, and 21 bases lay in between. This CDR3 has 14 amino acids. Germline assignment: CDR1 MGHRA and CDR2 YSYEKL. The DNA of the CDR3 is TGCGCCAGCAGGCCGGGTCGAAATCCCACGGGGCAGTTCTTC. Translation: CASRPGRNPTGQFF.

This clonotype was detected many times. The chain employs TRBV7-2 and TRBJ2-1; no clear D gene. Per the germline V gene, CDR1 is SGHTA and CDR2 is FQGNSA. The ends were cut back, 4 bases at V and 8 bases at J, with 12 bases in the middle. The CDR3 extends over 13 amino acids. CDR3 DNA: TGTGCCAGCAGCTCCGGCGGCGGTGATGAGCAGTTCTTC. Residues: CASSSGGGDEQFF. Based on the CDR3 plus reference TRBV7-2 and TRBJ2-1, the full variable domain is GAGVSQSPSNKVTEKGKDVELRCDPISGHTALYWYRQSLGQGLEFLIYFQGNSAPDKSGLPSDRFSAERTGGSVSTLTIQRTQQEDSAVYLCASSSGGGDEQFFGPGTRLTVL.

This clonotype came up once. The chain is built from TRBV10-3 and TRBJ1-5; 11 nucleotides match TRBD1. The germline V gene has CDR1 ENHRY and CDR2 SYGVKD. The CDR3 runs 16 residues. The trim removed 10 bases at V and 7 bases at J, leaving 15 bases unmatched. In DNA form, the CDR3 reads TGTGCCAAGCTGAACTCCGGGACAGGGGGACTACAGCCCCAGCATTTT. This gives the protein CAKLNSGTGGLQPQHF.

This clonotype was picked up many times. The chain joins TRBV15 to TRBJ2-3, with TRBD2 identical over 14 bases. This CDR3 has 18 residues. After removal of 5 bases from V and 1 base from J, the junction contained 8 bases not matched to a gene. Germline lookup yields CDR1 LNHNV and CDR2 YYDKDF (reference sequence). CDR3 nucleotide sequence: TGTGCCACCAGCGGACTAGCGGGGGGAATAGTTGGCACAGATACGCAGTATTTT. Protein product: CATSGLAGGIVGTDTQYF.

This clonotype was detected ten times or more. This chain links TRBV10-3 with TRBJ1-5; D call uncertain. The CDR3 covers 13 residues. Trimming pared 6 bases from V and 3 bases from J, leaving 9 bases between. The germline V gene encodes CDR1 ENHRY and CDR2 SYGVKD. The CDR3 is CAISQDPNQPQHF. CDR3 DNA: TGTGCCATCAGCCAGGACCCCAATCAGCCCCAGCATTTT.

A word on this clonotype: This may be a read error: a much more frequent sequence differs by one nucleotide. V is TRBV9 and J is TRBJ2-7; D is ambiguous. Germline V lookup: CDR1 SGDLS, CDR2 YYNGEE. The V end lost 0 bases, the J end lost 4 bases, and 11 bases lay between the germline ends. The CDR3 has 14 amino acids. This CDR3 reads CASSVDCGFYEQYF. The CDR3 nucleotides are TGTGCCAGCAGCGTAGACTGTGGGTTTTACGAGCAGTACTTC.

The sample holds one count of this clonotype. The rearrangement joins TRBV11-1 to TRBJ2-3; weak D call: TRBD2 (7 bases). Germline V CDR1 and CDR2: SGHAT, FQDESV (reference sequence). The CDR3 contains 18 residues. Trimming pared 4 bases from V and 0 bases from J, leaving 20 bases between. CDR3 residues: CASSSISGGPYSTDTQYF. CDR3 nucleotide sequence: TGTGCCAGCAGCTCCATCTCCGGGGGGCCTTACAGCACAGATACGCAGTATTTT.

About this clonotype itself: One end of the junction is discordant with germline, which a read error may explain. This rearrangement joins TRBV6-1 to TRBJ2-3, with 11 bases lining up with TRBD1. Per the germline V gene, CDR1 is MNHNS and CDR2 is SASEGT. The CDR3 contains 15 residues. The CDR3 DNA reads as TGTGCCAGCAGCCGAGGACAGGGGGCACCAGATACGCACTATTTT. Translation: CASSRGQGAPDTHYF.

There are a few counts of this clonotype. This chain's CDR3 is CASSQPVSGGGTGELFF. CDR3 coding DNA: TGCGCCAGCAGCCAACCCGTTAGCGGGGGAGGCACCGGGGAGCTGTTTTTT. V usage is TRBV4-1 and J usage is TRBJ2-2; the match to TRBD2 covers 9 bases. Trimming cost V 2 bases and J 4 bases; bases outside gene matches: 8. From germline, CDR1 is MGHRA and CDR2 YSYEKL. The CDR3 has 17 amino acids.

The chain combines TRBV2 with TRBJ2-7; D ambiguous. CDR1 and CDR2 from the germline V gene are SNHLY and FYNNEI. Trimming stripped 5 bases from V and 6 bases from J, with 14 bases between. CDR3 length: 13 amino acids. CDR3 coding DNA: TGTGCCAGCAGTTACCAGACATCGAGCGAGCAGTACTTC. This translates into CASSYQTSSEQYF.

This clonotype was picked up a small number of times. The J gene is TRBJ1-6, the V gene TRBV7-9; D is unresolved. This CDR3 has 12 residues. Germline-derived CDR1 and CDR2 are SEHNR and FQNEAQ (reference sequence). V shed 8 bases and J shed 8 bases, with 10 bases lying between them. DNA for the CDR3: TGTGCCAGCGAGGGTCTAGATTCACCCCTCCACTTT. Encoded protein: CASEGLDSPLHF.

This clonotype was counted ten times or more. The V and J genes are TRBV10-3 and TRBJ2-3; maybe TRBD2 (7 bases). V shed 11 bases and J shed 1 base, with 13 bases lying between them. This CDR3 spans 13 amino acids. Germline CDR1 is ENHRY and CDR2 is SYGVKD. The CDR3 region has the DNA TGTGCCTATTGGGGGGGCGGCACAGATACGCAGTATTTT. It is translated as CAYWGGGTDTQYF.

With respect to this clonotype: Since a much larger clone is just one base distant, this may be a read error. The chain has TRBV5-8 and TRBJ1-3; no reliable D call. This CDR3 is built from 14 residues. The germline gives CDR1 SGHTS, CDR2 YDEGEE. V lost 4 bases to trimming and J lost 4 bases, with 12 bases between them. As DNA, the CDR3 is TGTGCCAGCAGCCTCTTGATGGGCGGAAACACCATATATTTT. It specifies CASSLLMGGNTIYF.

This clonotype showed up just a few times. This chain uses TRBV10-3 with TRBJ2-2; TRBD1 might be the D (6 bases). The V and J ends lost 6 bases and 1 base respectively, with 6 bases between them. This CDR3 spans 13 amino acids. Germline V gives CDR1 ENHRY, CDR2 SYGVKD. DNA for the CDR3: TGTGCCATCAGGGACAGGAACACCGGGGAGCTGTTTTTT. The encoded protein is CAIRDRNTGELFF.

This clonotype has at least ten counts. V gene TRBV20-1 combines with J gene TRBJ2-3, with 8 nucleotides matching TRBD2. Looked up from germline, CDR1 is DFQATT and CDR2 is SNEGSKA (reference sequence). CDR3 length equals 15 residues. Trimming removed 6 bases from V and 4 bases from J; junction bases left unmatched: 12. CDR3 protein: CSAHSLAGRPDTQYF. CDR3 DNA sequence: TGCAGTGCGCACTCTCTAGCGGGCCGGCCAGATACGCAGTATTTT.

This clonotype appeared many times. V gene TRBV20-1 combines with J gene TRBJ2-7; 8 positions match TRBD2. CDR3 length equals 15 residues. V trimming: 0 bases; J trimming: 2 bases; junction bases outside the gene matches: 6. In germline, CDR1 is DFQATT, CDR2 SNEGSKA (reference sequence). The CDR3 spells CSARDLGTSAYEQYF. The CDR3 DNA reads as TGCAGTGCTAGAGATCTTGGGACTAGTGCCTACGAGCAGTACTTC.

The chain uses TRBV3-1 and TRBJ1-3; no firm D call. Trimming pared 1 base from V and 0 bases from J, leaving 10 bases between. The CDR3 covers 16 residues. CDR1 and CDR2 (germline): LGHDT, YNNKEL (reference sequence). CDR3: CASSQGRSISGNTIYF. CDR3 in DNA: TGTGCCAGCAGCCAAGGAAGATCGATCTCTGGAAACACCATATATTTT.

This clonotype was seen ten or more times. The V call is TRBV11-3, the J call TRBJ2-7; a weak D match, TRBD1 (6 bases). CDR3 size: 16 residues. V was pared by 10 bases and J by 4 bases, with 26 bases between. In germline, CDR1 is SGHNT, CDR2 YENEEA. The CDR3 sequence is CATSMAGVGCWYEQYF. CDR3 DNA: TGTGCCACATCAATGGCAGGGGTGGGATGTTGGTACGAGCAGTACTTC.